This T cell receptor (beta chain) was identified during a study of OX40 agonist ivuxolimab in advanced cancers. In the study overall: Patients were given ivuxolimab, an antibody that agonizes OX40 (CD134). Anti-PD-1, anti-PD-L1 or anti-CTLA-4 therapy given earlier was allowed, and 30% to 45% had some. Study observations and caveats: Among the lowest peripheral clonal expansion occurred in 0.1-3.0 mg/kg partial responders. Normalized expansion of T-cell clones was also low for some nonresponders.

Worth noting for this clone: Its target is unknown.

The protocol was immunoSEQ multiplex PCR, while the TCRdb copy is restricted to in-frame clones and leaves out a portion. The sample holds under 25,000 clones, approximately 91% seen once. CDR3 size: 13 residues. Germline CDR1 MGHRA, CDR2 YSYEKL. The V and J ends lost 1 base and 11 bases respectively, with 14 bases between them. The source material was CD4+ or CD8+ T cells sorted from blood, sampled in a trial of the OX40 agonist ivuxolimab. The rearrangement links TRBV4-1 to TRBJ1-1, with D perhaps matching TRBD1 (5 bases). This TCR came from an adult with an advanced solid tumor such as melanoma, head and neck, liver or kidney cancer. The chain's CDR3 is CASSQGAVTDAFF. CDR3 nucleotides: TGCGCCAGCAGCCAAGGAGCGGTGACAGACGCTTTCTTT.